Shown below are 12 T cell receptor beta chains from a single sample sequenced in a study of blood T cells in healthy people across ages. Primers used in a second PCR of about 6 to 11 cycles were a sample-barcoded 5' primer and a J-beta primer mix. MiXCR, run by TCRdb on the 5' RACE reads, gives a single entry per CDR3 protein. The data contain roughly 930,000 distinct CDR3 sequences, around 48% of them seen just once; the ten biggest clones take up 13%. Material: blood. Source of these receptors: a man in his thirties or forties in good health.

The sample holds a few counts of this clonotype. At one boundary the junction diverges from the germline segment, which might be a read error. V usage is TRBV11-2 and J usage is TRBJ1-6, with D maybe TRBD1 (5 bases). The germline gives CDR1 SGHAT, CDR2 FQNNGV. The CDR3 extends over 14 amino acids. CDR3 residues: CAGRHRQMGSPLHF. As DNA, the CDR3 is TGTGCCGGCAGACATCGACAGATGGGTTCACCCCTCCACTTT.

The chain couples TRBV29-1 to TRBJ2-3; 7 nucleotides agree with TRBD1. CDR3 length equals 15 residues. Germline-derived CDR1 and CDR2 are SQVTM and ANQGSEA. The trim removed 2 bases at V and 6 bases at J, leaving 11 bases unmatched. As DNA, the CDR3 is TGCAGCGTTGAACGGGACAGTATCCTGGGGGATACGCAGTATTTT. Translated: CSVERDSILGDTQYF.

In its sample, this clonotype was seen a few times. The gene calls are TRBV20-1 and TRBJ2-3; D remains unclear. This CDR3 has 11 amino acids. Germline V gene lookup returns CDR1 DFQATT and CDR2 SNEGSKA (reference sequence). With 0 bases removed from V and 6 bases from J, the gap between germline ends came to 4 bases. The CDR3 spells CSARDRDTQYF. As DNA, the CDR3 is TGCAGTGCTAGAGATCGGGATACGCAGTATTTT.

V and J are TRBV12-5 and TRBJ2-3; D possibly corresponds to TRBD2 (5 bases). The V end was cut by 1 base, the J end by 8 bases, with 7 bases between. Germline CDR1 is LGHNT and CDR2 is FRNRAP. The CDR3 spans 12 residues. For the CDR3, the DNA is TGTGCTAGTGGTTTGGGAGAGGGTACGCAGTATTTT. This encodes CASGLGEGTQYF.

J is TRBJ1-2 and V is TRBV3-1; 9 positions match TRBD1. The CDR3 is made up of 15 amino acids. Trimming cost V 1 base and J 7 bases; bases outside gene matches: 7. Per the germline V gene, CDR1 is LGHDT and CDR2 is YNNKEL (reference sequence). This CDR3 reads CASSQGVGGQGGYTF. For the CDR3, the DNA is TGTGCCAGCAGCCAAGGGGTTGGGGGACAGGGTGGCTACACCTTC.

The CDR3 loop is CASSLAPVLVMETQYF. DNA for the CDR3: TGTGCCAGCAGCTTAGCCCCGGTACTAGTCATGGAGACCCAGTACTTC. The chain employs TRBV7-2 and TRBJ2-7; D might be TRBD2 (5 bases). The closer fit of TRBJ2-5 to the DNA end suggests the J call may be wrong. CDR3 length: 16 amino acids. Germline loops: CDR1 SGHTA, CDR2 FQGNSA.

As concerns this clonotype: A much bigger clone sits one base away, suggesting this may be a read error. The chain joins TRBV11-3 to TRBJ2-2; TRBD2 matches 11 bases. The CDR3 is 15 amino acids. Germline values: CDR1 SGHNT, CDR2 YENEEA. The DNA for the CDR3 is TGTGCCGGCAGCTTAGCGGGGGGGCCTACCGGGGAGCTGTTTTTT. Protein sequence: CAGSLAGGPTGELFF.

The J gene is TRBJ1-2, the V gene TRBV5-1, with 10 bases fitting TRBD1. V lost 0 bases, J lost 8 bases, and 1 base stayed unmatched. The CDR3 loop spans 13 amino acids. Germline CDR1 SGHRS, CDR2 YFSETQ. Here the CDR3 DNA reads TGCGCCAGCAGCTTGGGGGACAGGGGAGGCTACACCTTC. Amino acid sequence: CASSLGDRGGYTF.

The chain combines TRBV6-6 with TRBJ1-2; TRBD1 aligns across 9 bases. In germline, CDR1 is MNHNY, CDR2 SVGAGI (reference sequence). J was trimmed by 4 bases and V by 5 bases; bases with no gene match: 8. The CDR3 extends over 15 amino acids. The CDR3 protein is CASSGGGQGFYGYTF. The CDR3 DNA reads as TGTGCCAGCAGTGGGGGAGGACAGGGGTTCTATGGCTACACCTTC.

The J gene is TRBJ2-7, the V gene TRBV25-1; the D gene is possibly TRBD2 (5 bases). Trimming cost V 3 bases and J 5 bases, with 17 bases left between them. The germline V gene has CDR1 MGHDK and CDR2 SYGVNS. CDR3 length equals 15 residues. CDR3 sequence (DNA): TGTGCCAGCAGTGACGTCAGATCCGGGATCCACGAGCAGTACTTC. Translated: CASSDVRSGIHEQYF.

The V gene is TRBV6-1, the J gene TRBJ1-2, with 7 bases aligning to TRBD1. Looked up from germline, CDR1 is MNHNS and CDR2 is SASEGT. The junction had 19 bases not matched to a gene; V was cut back by 6 bases and J by 6 bases. The CDR3 has 17 amino acids. CDR3 region: CASRRTWTGAPLDGYTF. The CDR3 nucleotides read TGTGCCAGCAGACGAACCTGGACAGGTGCCCCCCTCGATGGCTACACCTTC.

The V call is TRBV5-4, the J call TRBJ2-1; TRBD2 agrees at 11 bases. This CDR3 has 15 residues. Looked up from germline, CDR1 is SGHNT and CDR2 is YYREEE (reference sequence). V shed 5 bases, J shed 6 bases, and the junction held 7 bases outside the gene matches. CDR3 sequence (DNA): TGTGCCAGCAGGCCACTAGCGGGGGACATCAATGAGCAGTTCTTC. This sequence encodes CASRPLAGDINEQFF.